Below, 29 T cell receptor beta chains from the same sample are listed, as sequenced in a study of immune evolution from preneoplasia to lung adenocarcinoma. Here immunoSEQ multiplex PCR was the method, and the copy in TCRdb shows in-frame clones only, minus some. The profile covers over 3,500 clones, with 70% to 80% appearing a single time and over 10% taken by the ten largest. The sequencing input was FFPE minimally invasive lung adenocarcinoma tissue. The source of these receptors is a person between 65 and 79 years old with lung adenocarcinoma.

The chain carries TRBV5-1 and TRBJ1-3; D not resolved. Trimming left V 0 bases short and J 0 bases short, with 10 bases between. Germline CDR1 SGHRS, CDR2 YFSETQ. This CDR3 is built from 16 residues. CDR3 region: CASSLASSGSGNTIYF. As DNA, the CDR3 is TGCGCCAGCAGCTTGGCCTCGTCGGGCTCTGGAAACACCATATATTTT.

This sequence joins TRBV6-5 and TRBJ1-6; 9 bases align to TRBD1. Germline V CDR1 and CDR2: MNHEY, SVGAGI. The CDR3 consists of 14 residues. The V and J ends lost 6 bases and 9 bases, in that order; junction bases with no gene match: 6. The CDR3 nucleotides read TGTGCCAGCAGGACAGGGGGAGATCTTTCACCCCTCCACTTT. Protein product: CASRTGGDLSPLHF.

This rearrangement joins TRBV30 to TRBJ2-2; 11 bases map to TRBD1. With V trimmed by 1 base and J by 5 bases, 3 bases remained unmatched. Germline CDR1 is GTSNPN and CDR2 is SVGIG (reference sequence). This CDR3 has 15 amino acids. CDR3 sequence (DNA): TGTGCCTGGAGTGCGGGACAGGGGGTAACCGGGGAGCTGTTTTTT. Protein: CAWSAGQGVTGELFF.

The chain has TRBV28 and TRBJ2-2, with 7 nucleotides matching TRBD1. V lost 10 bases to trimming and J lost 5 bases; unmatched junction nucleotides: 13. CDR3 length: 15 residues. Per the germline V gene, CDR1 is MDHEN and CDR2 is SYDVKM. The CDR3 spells CAIVKPTGWTGELFF. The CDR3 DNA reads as TGTGCCATCGTGAAACCGACAGGGTGGACCGGGGAGCTGTTTTTT.

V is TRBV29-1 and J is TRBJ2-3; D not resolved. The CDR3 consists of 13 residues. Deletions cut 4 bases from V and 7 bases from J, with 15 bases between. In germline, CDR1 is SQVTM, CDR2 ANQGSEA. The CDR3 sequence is CSVAGSESHTQYF. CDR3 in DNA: TGCAGCGTTGCAGGCTCGGAGAGTCATACGCAGTATTTT.

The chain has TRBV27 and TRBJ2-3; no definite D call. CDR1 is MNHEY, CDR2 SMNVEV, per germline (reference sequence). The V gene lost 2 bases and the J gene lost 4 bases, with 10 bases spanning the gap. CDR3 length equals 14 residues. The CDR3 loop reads CASSLAGPPDTQYF. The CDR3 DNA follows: TGTGCCAGCAGTTTAGCCGGGCCGCCAGATACGCAGTATTTT.

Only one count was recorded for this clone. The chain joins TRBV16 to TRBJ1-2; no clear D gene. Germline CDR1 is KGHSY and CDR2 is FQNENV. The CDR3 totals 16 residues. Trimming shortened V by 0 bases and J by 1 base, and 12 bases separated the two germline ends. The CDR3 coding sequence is TGTGCCAGCAGCCAATCAACCGCGGCGAGTAACTATGGCTACACCTTC. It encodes CASSQSTAASNYGYTF.

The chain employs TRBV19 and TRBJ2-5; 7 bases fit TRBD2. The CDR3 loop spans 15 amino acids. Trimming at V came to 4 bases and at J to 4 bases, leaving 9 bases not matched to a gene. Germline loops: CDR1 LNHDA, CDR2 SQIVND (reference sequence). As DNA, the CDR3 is TGTGCCAGTAGTACCGCCTGGGGGGGAGGAGAGACCCAGTACTTC. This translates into CASSTAWGGGETQYF.

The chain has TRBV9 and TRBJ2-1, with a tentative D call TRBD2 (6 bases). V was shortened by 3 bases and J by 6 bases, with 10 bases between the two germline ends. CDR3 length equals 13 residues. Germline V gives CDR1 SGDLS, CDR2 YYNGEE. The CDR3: CASSETSLNEQFF. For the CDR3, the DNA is TGTGCCAGCAGCGAGACTAGTCTCAATGAGCAGTTCTTC. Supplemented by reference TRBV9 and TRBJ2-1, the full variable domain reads DSGVTQTPKHLITATGQRVTLRCSPRSGDLSVYWYQQSLDQGLQFLIQYYNGEERAKGNILERFSAQQFPDLHSELNLSSLELGDSALYFCASSETSLNEQFFGPGTRLTVL.

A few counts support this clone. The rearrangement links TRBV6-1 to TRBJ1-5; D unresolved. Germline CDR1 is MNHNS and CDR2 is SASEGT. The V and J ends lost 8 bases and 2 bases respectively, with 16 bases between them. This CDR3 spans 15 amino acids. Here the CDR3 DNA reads TGTGCCAGCGCCAGCAAGGGTGAGGGCAATCAGCCCCAGCATTTT. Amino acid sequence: CASASKGEGNQPQHF.

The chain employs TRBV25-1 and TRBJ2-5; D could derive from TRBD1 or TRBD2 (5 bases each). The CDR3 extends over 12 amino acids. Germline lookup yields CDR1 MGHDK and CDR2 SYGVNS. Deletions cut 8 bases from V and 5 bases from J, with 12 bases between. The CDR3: CASRPEGETQYF. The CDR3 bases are TGTGCCAGCCGTCCCGAGGGGGAGACCCAGTACTTC.

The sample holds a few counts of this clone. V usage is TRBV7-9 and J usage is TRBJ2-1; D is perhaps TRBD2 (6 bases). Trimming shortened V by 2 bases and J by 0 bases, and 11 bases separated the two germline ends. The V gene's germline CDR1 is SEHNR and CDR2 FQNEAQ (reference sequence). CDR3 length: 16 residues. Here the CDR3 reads CASSLWGGSSYNEQFF. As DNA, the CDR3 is TGTGCCAGCAGCTTATGGGGAGGCAGCTCCTACAATGAGCAGTTCTTC.

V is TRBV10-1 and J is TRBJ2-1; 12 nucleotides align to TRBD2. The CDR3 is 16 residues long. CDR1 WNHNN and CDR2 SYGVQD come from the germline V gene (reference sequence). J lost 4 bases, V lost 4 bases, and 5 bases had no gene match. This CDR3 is CASSGLAGVTYNEQFF. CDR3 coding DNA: TGCGCCAGCAGTGGACTAGCGGGAGTAACTTACAATGAGCAGTTCTTC.

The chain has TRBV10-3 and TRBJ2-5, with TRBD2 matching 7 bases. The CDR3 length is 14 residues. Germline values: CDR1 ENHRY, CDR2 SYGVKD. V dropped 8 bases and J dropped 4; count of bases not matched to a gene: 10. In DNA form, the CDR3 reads TGTGCCATCTGGGGCGGGGAGGGAAGAGAGACCCAGTACTTC. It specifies CAIWGGEGRETQYF.

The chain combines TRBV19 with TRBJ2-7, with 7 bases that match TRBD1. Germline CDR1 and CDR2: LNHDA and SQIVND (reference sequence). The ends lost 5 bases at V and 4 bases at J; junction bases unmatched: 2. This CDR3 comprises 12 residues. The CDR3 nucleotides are TGTGCCAGTAGTGAACAGGGGTACGAGCAGTACTTC. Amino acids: CASSEQGYEQYF.

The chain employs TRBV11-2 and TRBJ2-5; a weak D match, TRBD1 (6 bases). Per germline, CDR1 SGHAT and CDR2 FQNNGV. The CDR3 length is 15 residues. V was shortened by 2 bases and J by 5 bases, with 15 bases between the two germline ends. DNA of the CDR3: TGTGCCAGCAGCTTAAACTACGGGACACCCGAGACCCAGTACTTC. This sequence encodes CASSLNYGTPETQYF.

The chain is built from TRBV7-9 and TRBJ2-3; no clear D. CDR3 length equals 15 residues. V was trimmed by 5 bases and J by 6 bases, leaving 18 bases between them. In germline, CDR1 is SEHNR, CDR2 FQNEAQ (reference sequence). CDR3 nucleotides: TGTGCCAGCAGCCCTCGTAAACAAGGGCGGGATACGCAGTATTTT. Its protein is CASSPRKQGRDTQYF.

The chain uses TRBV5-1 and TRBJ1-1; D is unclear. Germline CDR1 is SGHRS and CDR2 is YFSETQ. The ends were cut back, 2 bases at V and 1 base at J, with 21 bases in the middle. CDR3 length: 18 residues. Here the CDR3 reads CASSFSPRALSGNTEAFF. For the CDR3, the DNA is TGCGCCAGCAGCTTTTCCCCTCGGGCCCTATCCGGGAACACTGAAGCTTTCTTT. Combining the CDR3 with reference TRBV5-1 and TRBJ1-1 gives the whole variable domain KAGVTQTPRYLIKTRGQQVTLSCSPISGHRSVSWYQQTPGQGLQFLFEYFSETQRNKGNFPGRFSGRQFSNSRSEMNVSTLELGDSALYLCASSFSPRALSGNTEAFFGQGTRLTVV.

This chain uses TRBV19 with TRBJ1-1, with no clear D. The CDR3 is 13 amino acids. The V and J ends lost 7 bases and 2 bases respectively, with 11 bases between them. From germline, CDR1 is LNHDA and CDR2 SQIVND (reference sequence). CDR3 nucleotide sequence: TGTGCCAGTATATCGTGGGTAAACACTGAAGCTTTCTTT. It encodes CASISWVNTEAFF.

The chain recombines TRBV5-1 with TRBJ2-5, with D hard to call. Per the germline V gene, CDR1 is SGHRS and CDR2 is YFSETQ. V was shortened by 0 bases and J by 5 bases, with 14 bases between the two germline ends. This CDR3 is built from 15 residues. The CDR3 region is CASSLGGLEGETQYF. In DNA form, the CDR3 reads TGCGCCAGCAGCTTGGGCGGTCTGGAAGGGGAGACCCAGTACTTC.

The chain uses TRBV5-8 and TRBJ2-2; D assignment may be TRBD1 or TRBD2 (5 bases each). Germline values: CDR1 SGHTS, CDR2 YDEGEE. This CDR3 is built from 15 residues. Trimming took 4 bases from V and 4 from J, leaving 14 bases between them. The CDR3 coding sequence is TGTGCCAGCAGCCTGACGGGGCGCGGCACCGGGGAGCTGTTTTTT. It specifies CASSLTGRGTGELFF.

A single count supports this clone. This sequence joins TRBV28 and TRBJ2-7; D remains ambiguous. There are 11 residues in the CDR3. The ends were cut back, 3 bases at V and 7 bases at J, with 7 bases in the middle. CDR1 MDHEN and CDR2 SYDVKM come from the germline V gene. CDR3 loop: CASSFLMEQYF. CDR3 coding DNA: TGTGCCAGCAGTTTCCTCATGGAGCAGTACTTC.

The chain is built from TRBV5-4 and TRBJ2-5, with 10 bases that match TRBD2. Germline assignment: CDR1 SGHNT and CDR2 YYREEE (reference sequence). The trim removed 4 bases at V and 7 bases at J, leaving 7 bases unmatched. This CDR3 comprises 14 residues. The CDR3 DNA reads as TGTGCCAGCAGCACTAGCGGGATCGGGGGGACCCAGTACTTC. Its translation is CASSTSGIGGTQYF.

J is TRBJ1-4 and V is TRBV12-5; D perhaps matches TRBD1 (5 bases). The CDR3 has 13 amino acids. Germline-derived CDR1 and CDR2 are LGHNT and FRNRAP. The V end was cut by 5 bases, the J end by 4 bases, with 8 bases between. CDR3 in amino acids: CASGRDLNEKLFF. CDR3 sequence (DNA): TGTGCTAGTGGTCGGGACCTTAATGAAAAACTGTTTTTT. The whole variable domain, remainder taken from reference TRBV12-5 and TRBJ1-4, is DARVTQTPRHKVTEMGQEVTMRCQPILGHNTVFWYRQTMMQGLELLAYFRNRAPLDDSGMPKDRFSAEMPDATLATLKIQPSEPRDSAVYFCASGRDLNEKLFFGSGTQLSVL.

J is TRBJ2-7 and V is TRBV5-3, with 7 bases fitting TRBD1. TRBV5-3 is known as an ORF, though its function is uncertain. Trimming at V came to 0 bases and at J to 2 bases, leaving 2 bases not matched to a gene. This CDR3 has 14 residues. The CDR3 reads CARSLGRGTYEQYF. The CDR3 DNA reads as TGTGCCAGAAGCTTGGGCAGGGGGACCTACGAGCAGTACTTC.

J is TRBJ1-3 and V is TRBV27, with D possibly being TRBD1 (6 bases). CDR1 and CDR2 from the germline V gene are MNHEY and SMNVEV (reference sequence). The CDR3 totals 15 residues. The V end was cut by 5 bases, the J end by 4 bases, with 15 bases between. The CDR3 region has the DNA TGTGCCAGCAGTAAACAGGGAGTGGGAGGAAACACCATATATTTT. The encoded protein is CASSKQGVGGNTIYF.

Written as DNA, the CDR3 is TGTGCCAGCAGTAGGGGCGGCCAAAATGAAAAACTGTTTTTT. This gives the protein CASSRGGQNEKLFF. V and J are TRBV27 and TRBJ1-4, with D possibly matching TRBD1 (5 bases). Germline V gene data show CDR1 as MNHEY and CDR2 as SMNVEV (reference sequence). V lost 5 bases and J 5 bases, leaving 12 bases between the germline ends. The CDR3 is made up of 14 amino acids.

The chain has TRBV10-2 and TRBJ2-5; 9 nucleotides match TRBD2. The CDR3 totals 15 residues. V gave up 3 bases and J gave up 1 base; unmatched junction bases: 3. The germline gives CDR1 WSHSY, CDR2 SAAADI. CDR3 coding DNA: TGCGCCAGCAGTGACATAGCGGGGGCCCAAGAGACCCAGTACTTC. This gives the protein CASSDIAGAQETQYF.

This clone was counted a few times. CDR3: CASSTDRVNQPQHF. The CDR3 coding sequence is TGTGCCAGCAGCACGGACAGGGTGAATCAGCCCCAGCATTTT. The chain employs TRBV28 and TRBJ1-5; 8 nucleotides match TRBD1. The CDR3 spans 14 residues. Looked up from germline, CDR1 is MDHEN and CDR2 is SYDVKM. Trimming at V came to 6 bases and at J to 4 bases, leaving 5 bases not matched to a gene.